The clone carrying this T cell receptor (beta chain) was picked up a small number of times. Its antigen is still unknown. This specimen belongs to a study of blood T cells in healthy people across ages. Donor samples were obtained from healthy Caucasian individuals from Russia, aged about 6 to 90. Broader study findings: CMV infection status of these donors was not known.

CDR1 is LNHNV and CDR2 is YYDKDF in the germline V gene (reference sequence). Trimming pared 7 bases from V and 4 bases from J, leaving 11 bases between. The CDR3 runs 13 residues. Combining a sample-barcoded 5' primer with a J-beta primer mix, a second PCR ran for roughly 7 to 12 cycles. Each single sample gave us at least 2.5 million CDR3-containing paired-end reads. TCRdb independently ran MiXCR on the 5' RACE reads; one entry per CDR3 protein. This table has 1.4 million to 1.5 million distinct CDR3 sequences, roughly 40% appearing once. This rearrangement joins TRBV15 to TRBJ2-1, with a tentative D call TRBD1 (5 bases). This clonotype was obtained from a young woman in good health. Sequenced: blood. The CDR3 sequence is CATIRAGYNEQFF. CDR3 in DNA: TGTGCCACCATACGAGCAGGGTACAATGAGCAGTTCTTC.